The 14 T cell receptor beta chains reported below all come from one sample, sequenced in a study of blood T cell repertoires in COVID-19 (TCRdb year 2020). Libraries were constructed by the immunoSEQ multiplex PCR assay. TCRdb mirrors the immuneACCESS table, restricted to in-frame sequences. Some clones are absent from its copies; in checked studies, under half trace to an unresolved V gene, and the reason for the others is unknown. This sample comprises about 100,000 clones, about 78% of them detected only once. The ten largest clones add up to approximately 8.9% of the sample. Sequences were obtained from peripheral blood. These receptors originate from a man aged 45 to 65 who had recovered from COVID-19.

The chain links TRBV6-5 to TRBJ1-2; 9 bases fit TRBD1. Germline CDR1 reads MNHEY; CDR2 reads SVGAGI. Germline trimming cut 6 bases from V and 3 bases from J; bases unmatched to any gene: 5. This CDR3 is 14 amino acids long. CDR3 sequence (DNA): TGTGCCAGCAGGAGGACAGGGGAGGACTATGGCTACACCTTC. Translation gives CASRRTGEDYGYTF.

This clone was detected a few times. V is TRBV5-6 and J is TRBJ1-3, with TRBD1 identical over 8 bases. This CDR3 has 19 amino acids. After removal of 0 bases from V and 0 bases from J, the junction contained 11 bases not matched to a gene. From germline, CDR1 is SGHDT and CDR2 YYEEEE. This CDR3 reads CASSLAPDRGAHSGNTIYF. Here the CDR3 DNA reads TGTGCCAGCAGCTTGGCCCCTGACAGGGGCGCCCACTCTGGAAACACCATATATTTT.

This clone occurred many times. The chain carries TRBV6-5 and TRBJ2-7; 8 nucleotides match TRBD1. CDR3 length equals 14 residues. J gave up 3 bases and V 10 bases, and 11 bases lay outside the gene matches. Per germline, CDR1 MNHEY and CDR2 SVGAGI. CDR3 coding DNA: TGTGCCACCGTCCCCGGGACAGGCCGCTACGAGCAGTACTTC. Translated, it gives CATVPGTGRYEQYF.

The rearrangement uses TRBV28 and TRBJ2-7, with TRBD1 matching 7 bases. V was clipped by 1 base and J by 6 bases; unmatched bases: 9. This CDR3 spans 15 amino acids. CDR1 and CDR2 from the germline V gene are MDHEN and SYDVKM. The CDR3 DNA sequence: TGTGCCAGCAGTTTATCCTCAACAGGGGATGCCGAGCAGTACTTC. Its translation is CASSLSSTGDAEQYF. Complete variable domain (other parts from reference TRBV28 and TRBJ2-7): DVKVTQSSRYLVKRTGEKVFLECVQDMDHENMFWYRQDPGLGLRLIYFSYDVKMKEKGDIPEGYSVSREKKERFSLILESASTNQTSMYLCASSLSSTGDAEQYFGPGTRLTVT.

The rearrangement joins TRBV6-5 to TRBJ1-1; D is uncertain. Trimming removed 4 bases at V and 4 bases at J, with 16 bases between. The CDR3 is 15 residues long. The germline V gene has CDR1 MNHEY and CDR2 SVGAGI. CDR3 coding DNA: TGTGCCAGCAGTTGGAGAGACCGAGTGGGCACTGAAGCTTTCTTT. It yields the protein CASSWRDRVGTEAFF.

This chain uses TRBV27 with TRBJ1-4; TRBD1 is a possible D gene (6 bases). This CDR3 has 17 amino acids. Germline V CDR1 and CDR2: MNHEY, SMNVEV (reference sequence). Trimming pared 3 bases from V and 4 bases from J, leaving 18 bases between. CDR3 DNA: TGTGCCAGCAGTTTGCGGTTGACGACAGGTGATAATGAAAAACTGTTTTTT. Its protein is CASSLRLTTGDNEKLFF.

V and J are TRBV9 and TRBJ1-1; no clear D gene. The CDR3 runs to 15 residues. The V and J ends lost 0 bases and 0 bases respectively, with 9 bases between them. Germline values: CDR1 SGDLS, CDR2 YYNGEE. CDR3 sequence: CASSVARDLNTEAFF. The CDR3 nucleotides read TGTGCCAGCAGCGTAGCGCGGGATTTGAACACTGAAGCTTTCTTT. Drawing the rest from reference TRBV9 and TRBJ1-1, the complete variable domain is DSGVTQTPKHLITATGQRVTLRCSPRSGDLSVYWYQQSLDQGLQFLIQYYNGEERAKGNILERFSAQQFPDLHSELNLSSLELGDSALYFCASSVARDLNTEAFFGQGTRLTVV.

On this clone: The junction differs from germline at one of its ends, possibly a read error. The chain has TRBV5-6 and TRBJ2-1, with 8 bases matching TRBD1. The CDR3 has 12 amino acids. Germline assignment: CDR1 SGHDT and CDR2 YYEEEE. The CDR3, as DNA: TGTGCCAGCAGCATCCGGACAGGGCGAGTGGTCTTC. This encodes CASSIRTGRVVF.

This clone was recorded only once. The rearrangement uses TRBV14 and TRBJ2-7, with D perhaps TRBD1 (6 bases). Per germline, CDR1 SGHDN and CDR2 FVKESK. The CDR3 totals 15 residues. V was cut by 4 bases and J by 4 bases, with 17 bases left in between. CDR3 sequence: CASSRFQGLPYEQYF. CDR3 nucleotides: TGTGCCAGCAGCCGTTTCCAGGGGCTACCATACGAGCAGTACTTC.

The V call is TRBV5-6, the J call TRBJ1-1; D uncertain. The CDR3 runs 13 residues. Germline CDR1 and CDR2: SGHDT and YYEEEE. The V and J ends lost 0 bases and 1 base respectively, with 4 bases between them. CDR3 nucleotide sequence: TGTGCCAGCAGCTTGGGTAGGAACACTGAAGCTTTCTTT. The encoded protein is CASSLGRNTEAFF. The full variable domain, rest sourced from reference TRBV5-6 and TRBJ1-1, is DAGVTQSPTHLIKTRGQQVTLRCSPKSGHDTVSWYQQALGQGPQFIFQYYEEEERQRGNFPDRFSGHQFPNYSSELNVNALLLGDSALYLCASSLGRNTEAFFGQGTRLTVV.

This sequence joins TRBV4-3 and TRBJ2-3; 12 bases match TRBD1. J gave up 5 bases and V 0 bases, and 6 bases lay outside the gene matches. The CDR3 totals 17 residues. Germline lookup yields CDR1 LGHNA and CDR2 YSLEER. In DNA, the CDR3 is TGCGCCAGCAGCCAAGAGTGGGGACAGGGGGCATTAGATACGCAGTATTTT. Amino acids: CASSQEWGQGALDTQYF.

This clone was recorded only once. The chain is built from TRBV5-5 and TRBJ2-2, with unresolved D. This CDR3 region has 15 residues. V was shortened by 0 bases and J by 0 bases, with 6 bases between the two germline ends. CDR1 is SGHKS, CDR2 YYEKEE, per germline (reference sequence). CDR3 nucleotide sequence: TGTGCCAGCAGCTTGGTGACATCGAACACCGGGGAGCTGTTTTTT. Translated: CASSLVTSNTGELFF.

V is TRBV5-1 and J is TRBJ1-6; TRBD1 is a possible D gene (6 bases). Germline lookup yields CDR1 SGHRS and CDR2 YFSETQ. Trimming left V 3 bases short and J 0 bases short, with 13 bases between. This CDR3 comprises 17 residues. This CDR3 is CASSWGGGSSYNSPLHF. CDR3 DNA sequence: TGCGCCAGCAGCTGGGGAGGGGGGAGCTCCTATAATTCACCCCTCCACTTT. Full variable domain (rest looked up from reference TRBV5-1 and TRBJ1-6): KAGVTQTPRYLIKTRGQQVTLSCSPISGHRSVSWYQQTPGQGLQFLFEYFSETQRNKGNFPGRFSGRQFSNSRSEMNVSTLELGDSALYLCASSWGGGSSYNSPLHFGNGTRLTVT.

The chain is built from TRBV9 and TRBJ1-6, with D unresolved. Germline CDR1 is SGDLS and CDR2 is YYNGEE. This CDR3 has 14 amino acids. Trimming removed 3 bases at V and 6 bases at J, with 10 bases between. The CDR3 DNA is TGTGCCAGCAGCGCGCAGGCTGGTAATTCACCCCTCCACTTT. This encodes CASSAQAGNSPLHF. Combining the CDR3 with reference TRBV9 and TRBJ1-6 gives the whole variable domain DSGVTQTPKHLITATGQRVTLRCSPRSGDLSVYWYQQSLDQGLQFLIQYYNGEERAKGNILERFSAQQFPDLHSELNLSSLELGDSALYFCASSAQAGNSPLHFGNGTRLTVT.